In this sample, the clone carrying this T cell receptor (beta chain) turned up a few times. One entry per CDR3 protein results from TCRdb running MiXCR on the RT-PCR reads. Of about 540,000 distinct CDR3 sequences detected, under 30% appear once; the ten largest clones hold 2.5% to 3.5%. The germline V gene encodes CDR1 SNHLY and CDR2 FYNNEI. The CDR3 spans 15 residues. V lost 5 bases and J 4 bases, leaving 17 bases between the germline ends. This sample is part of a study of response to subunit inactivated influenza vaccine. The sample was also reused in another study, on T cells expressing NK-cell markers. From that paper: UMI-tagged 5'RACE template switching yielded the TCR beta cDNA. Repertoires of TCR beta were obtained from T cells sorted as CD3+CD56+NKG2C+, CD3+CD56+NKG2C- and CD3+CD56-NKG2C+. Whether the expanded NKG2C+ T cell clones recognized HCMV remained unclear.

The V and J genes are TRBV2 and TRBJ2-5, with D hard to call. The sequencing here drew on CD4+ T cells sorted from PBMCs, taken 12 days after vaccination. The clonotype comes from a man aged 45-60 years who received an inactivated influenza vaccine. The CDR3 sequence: CASSQDLTVGETQYF. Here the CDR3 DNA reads TGTGCCAGCAGTCAAGACCTTACAGTGGGAGAGACCCAGTACTTC.